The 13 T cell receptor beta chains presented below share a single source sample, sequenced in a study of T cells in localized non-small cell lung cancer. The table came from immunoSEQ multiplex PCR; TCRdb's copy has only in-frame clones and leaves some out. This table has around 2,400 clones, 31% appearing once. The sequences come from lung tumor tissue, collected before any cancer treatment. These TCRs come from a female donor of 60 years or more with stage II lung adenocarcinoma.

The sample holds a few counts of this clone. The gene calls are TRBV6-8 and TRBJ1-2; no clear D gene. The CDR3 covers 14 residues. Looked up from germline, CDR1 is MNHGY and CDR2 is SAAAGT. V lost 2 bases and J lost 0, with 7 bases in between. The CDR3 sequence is CASSYMGSNYGYTF. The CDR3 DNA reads TGTGCCAGCAGTTACATGGGATCTAACTATGGCTACACCTTC.

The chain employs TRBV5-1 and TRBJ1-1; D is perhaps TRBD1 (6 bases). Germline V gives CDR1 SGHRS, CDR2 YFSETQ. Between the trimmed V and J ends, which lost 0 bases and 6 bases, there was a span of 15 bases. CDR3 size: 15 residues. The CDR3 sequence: CASSLASQGRAEAFF. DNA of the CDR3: TGCGCCAGCAGCTTGGCCTCTCAGGGGCGCGCTGAAGCTTTCTTT.

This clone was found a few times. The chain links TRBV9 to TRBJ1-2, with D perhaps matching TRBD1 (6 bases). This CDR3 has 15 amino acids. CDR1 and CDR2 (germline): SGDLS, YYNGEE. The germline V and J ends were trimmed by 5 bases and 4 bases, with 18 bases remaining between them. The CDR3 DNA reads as TGTGCCAGCAGTGCTAGACAGGTCGGAACCTATGGCTACACCTTC. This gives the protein CASSARQVGTYGYTF.

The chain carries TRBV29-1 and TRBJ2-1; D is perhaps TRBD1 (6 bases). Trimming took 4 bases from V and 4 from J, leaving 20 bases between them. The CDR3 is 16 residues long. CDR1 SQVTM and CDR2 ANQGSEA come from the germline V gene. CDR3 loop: CSVGNRAGLIYNEQFF. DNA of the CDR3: TGCAGCGTTGGGAACAGGGCCGGTTTGATATACAATGAGCAGTTCTTC.

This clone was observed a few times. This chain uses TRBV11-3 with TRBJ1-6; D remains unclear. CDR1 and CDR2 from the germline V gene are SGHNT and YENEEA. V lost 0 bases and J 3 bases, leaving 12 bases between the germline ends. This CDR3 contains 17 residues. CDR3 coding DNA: TGTGCCAGCAGCTTAGATCAATGGGCAGGCTATAATTCACCCCTCCACTTT. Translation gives CASSLDQWAGYNSPLHF.

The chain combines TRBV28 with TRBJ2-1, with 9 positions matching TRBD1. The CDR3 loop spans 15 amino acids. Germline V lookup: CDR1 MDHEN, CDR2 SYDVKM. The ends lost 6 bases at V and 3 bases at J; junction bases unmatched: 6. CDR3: CASRRGQGLYNEQFF. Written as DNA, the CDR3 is TGTGCCAGCAGGAGGGGACAGGGTCTCTACAATGAGCAGTTCTTC.

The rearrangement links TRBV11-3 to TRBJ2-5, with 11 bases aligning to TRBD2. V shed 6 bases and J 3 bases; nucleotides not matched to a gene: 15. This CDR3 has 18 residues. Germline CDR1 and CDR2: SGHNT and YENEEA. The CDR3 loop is CASSFDPGLAETEETQYF. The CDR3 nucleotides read TGTGCCAGCAGTTTTGATCCGGGACTAGCGGAAACTGAAGAGACCCAGTACTTC.

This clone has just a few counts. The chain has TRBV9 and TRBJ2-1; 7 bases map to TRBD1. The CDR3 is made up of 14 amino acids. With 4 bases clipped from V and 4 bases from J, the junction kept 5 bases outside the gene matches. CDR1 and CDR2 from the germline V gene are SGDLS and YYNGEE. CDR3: CASSRQGAYNEQFF. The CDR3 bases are TGTGCCAGCAGCCGACAGGGAGCGTACAATGAGCAGTTCTTC.

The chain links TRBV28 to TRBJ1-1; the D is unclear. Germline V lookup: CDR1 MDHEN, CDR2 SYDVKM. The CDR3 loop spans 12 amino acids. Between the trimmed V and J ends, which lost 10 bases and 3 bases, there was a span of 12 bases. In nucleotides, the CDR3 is TGTGCCACCCGAGGGATGGACACTGAAGCTTTCTTT. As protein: CATRGMDTEAFF.

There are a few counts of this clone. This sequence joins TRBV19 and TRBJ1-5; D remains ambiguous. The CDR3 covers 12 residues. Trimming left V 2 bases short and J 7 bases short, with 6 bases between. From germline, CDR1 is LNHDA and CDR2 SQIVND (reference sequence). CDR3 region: CASSILQQPQHF. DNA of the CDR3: TGTGCCAGTAGTATATTGCAGCAGCCCCAGCATTTT.

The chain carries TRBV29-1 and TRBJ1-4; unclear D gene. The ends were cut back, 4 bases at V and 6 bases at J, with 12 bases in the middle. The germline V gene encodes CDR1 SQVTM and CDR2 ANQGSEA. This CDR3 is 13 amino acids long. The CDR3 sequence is CSVGTPWDEKLFF. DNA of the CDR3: TGCAGCGTTGGGACTCCTTGGGATGAAAAACTGTTTTTT.

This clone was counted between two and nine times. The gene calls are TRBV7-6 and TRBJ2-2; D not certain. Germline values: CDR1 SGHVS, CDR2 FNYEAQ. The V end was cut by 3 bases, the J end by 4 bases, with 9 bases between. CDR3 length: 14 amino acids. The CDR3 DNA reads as TGTGCCAGCAGCTTGAGGTTTAGCACCGGGGAGCTGTTTTTT. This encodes CASSLRFSTGELFF.

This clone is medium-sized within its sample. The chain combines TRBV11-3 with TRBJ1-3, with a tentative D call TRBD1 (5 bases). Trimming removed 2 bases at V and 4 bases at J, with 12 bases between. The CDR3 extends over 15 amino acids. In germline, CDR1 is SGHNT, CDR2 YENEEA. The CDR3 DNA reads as TGTGCCAGCAGCTTATGGGCGGGGGACGGAAACACCATATATTTT. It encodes CASSLWAGDGNTIYF.